The 5 T cell receptor beta chains listed next were all sequenced from one sample in a study of glioma-infiltrating T cells after dendritic cell vaccination. Sequencing used immunoSEQ multiplex PCR; TCRdb keeps in-frame clones, though not all of them. This sample has approximately 90,000 clones, with 70% to 90% found just once. Documented time point: after dendritic cell vaccination, including at tumor progression/relapse. Specimen: blood, collected after dendritic cell vaccination. Receptors originate from a human donor with glioblastoma.

The chain combines TRBV28 with TRBJ2-7, with TRBD1 as a possible D gene (6 bases). The CDR3 totals 12 residues. Germline-derived CDR1 and CDR2 are MDHEN and SYDVKM. Trimming shortened V by 3 bases and J by 4 bases, and 7 bases separated the two germline ends. CDR3 protein: CASSFQGYEQYV. The CDR3 region has the DNA TGTGCCAGCAGTTTCCAGGGGTACGAGCAGTACGTC.

The chain employs TRBV19 and TRBJ1-5, with 8 bases aligning to TRBD1. Germline values: CDR1 LNHDA, CDR2 SQIVND (reference sequence). The CDR3 length is 15 residues. The V segment lost 3 bases and the J segment 2 bases; nucleotides outside the gene matches: 3. CDR3 in DNA: TGTGCCAGTAGTATGGGGGGACAGGGCAATCAGCCCCAGCATTTT. Protein product: CASSMGGQGNQPQHF. Drawing the rest from reference TRBV19 and TRBJ1-5, the complete variable domain is DGGITQSPKYLFRKEGQNVTLSCEQNLNHDAMYWYRQDPGQGLRLIYYSQIVNDFQKGDIAEGYSVSREKKESFPLTVTSAQKNPTAFYLCASSMGGQGNQPQHFGDGTRLSIL.

This chain uses TRBV7-9 with TRBJ2-7; D is possibly TRBD2 (6 bases). This CDR3 contains 15 residues. CDR1 and CDR2 (germline): SEHNR, FQNEAQ (reference sequence). V was shortened by 5 bases and J by 3 bases, with 17 bases between the two germline ends. CDR3 residues: CASSPRDSLNYEQYF. The CDR3 region has the DNA TGTGCCAGCAGCCCGAGGGACTCACTCAACTACGAGCAGTACTTC.

V is TRBV6-5 and J is TRBJ1-6, with TRBD1 as a possible D gene (6 bases). V gave up 2 bases and J gave up 4 bases, with 9 bases separating them. CDR1 MNHEY and CDR2 SVGAGI come from the germline V gene. The CDR3 totals 15 residues. CDR3 residues: CASSYGGAYNSPLHF. The CDR3 DNA reads as TGTGCCAGCAGTTACGGGGGGGCATATAATTCACCCCTCCACTTT.

V and J are TRBV15 and TRBJ1-4; the match to TRBD1 covers 7 bases. CDR3 length: 15 residues. Germline values: CDR1 LNHNV, CDR2 YYDKDF (reference sequence). V shed 5 bases, J shed 4 bases, and the junction held 7 bases outside the gene matches. The CDR3 nucleotides are TGTGCCACCAGCGGGCGACAGGGCATTAATGAAAAACTGTTTTTT. Its translation is CATSGRQGINEKLFF.